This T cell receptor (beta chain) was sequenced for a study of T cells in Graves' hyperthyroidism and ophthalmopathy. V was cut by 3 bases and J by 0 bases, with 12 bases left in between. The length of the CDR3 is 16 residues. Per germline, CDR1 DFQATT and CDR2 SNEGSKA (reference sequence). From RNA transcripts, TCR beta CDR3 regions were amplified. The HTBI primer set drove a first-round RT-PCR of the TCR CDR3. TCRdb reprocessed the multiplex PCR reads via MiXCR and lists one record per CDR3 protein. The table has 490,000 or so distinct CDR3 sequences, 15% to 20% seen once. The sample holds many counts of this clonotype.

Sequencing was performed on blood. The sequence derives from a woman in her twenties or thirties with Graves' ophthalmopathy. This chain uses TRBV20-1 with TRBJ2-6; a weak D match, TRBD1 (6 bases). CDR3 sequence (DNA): TGCAGTGCTAGCGAGACAGGAAACTCTGGGGCCAACGTCCTGACTTTC. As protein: CSASETGNSGANVLTF.